What follows are 23 T cell receptor beta chains derived from one specimen sequenced in a study of metastatic and nonmetastatic thyroid tumors. All patients were treatment-naive before thyroid surgery. Through MiXCR, TCRdb re-clonotyped the PCR reads. The sample shows about 90,000 clones, less than 10% of them seen only once. Material for sequencing was blood. The receptors originated from a female donor with papillary thyroid cancer or a benign thyroid nodule (not recorded which). Some clones in this sample may be carry-over from other donors' samples.

The chain uses TRBV20-1 and TRBJ2-5; D possibly corresponds to TRBD2 (5 bases). V shed 4 bases and J shed 1 base, with 7 bases lying between them. This CDR3 comprises 12 residues. Germline V gene data show CDR1 as DFQATT and CDR2 as SNEGSKA (reference sequence). The CDR3 protein is CSATSSQETQYF. The DNA for the CDR3 is TGCAGTGCTACTAGCTCCCAAGAGACCCAGTACTTC.

This clone occurred many times. The chain employs TRBV5-8 and TRBJ2-3, with 8 bases aligning to TRBD2. Losses at the gene ends were 0 bases for V and 2 bases for J; bases not matched to a gene: 11. Germline CDR1 and CDR2: SGHTS and YDEGEE. The CDR3 has 18 residues. The CDR3 region is CASSLGISGGYHTDTQYF. CDR3 DNA sequence: TGTGCCAGCAGCTTGGGAATCAGCGGGGGATATCACACAGATACGCAGTATTTT.

This clone was counted many times. Mismatch with germline at one junction end may stem from a read error. The chain recombines TRBV7-8 with TRBJ1-5; TRBD1 is a possible D gene (6 bases). The germline V gene encodes CDR1 SGHVS and CDR2 FQNEAQ. CDR3 length: 15 amino acids. In DNA form, the CDR3 reads TGTGCCAGCAGCTTAGGGACAGACAACAATCATCCCCAGCATTTT. It specifies CASSLGTDNNHPQHF.

Ten or more counts support this clone. This rearrangement joins TRBV5-4 to TRBJ2-1, with D uncertain. Trimming took 4 bases from V and 1 from J, leaving 12 bases between them. The CDR3 loop spans 15 amino acids. Germline V CDR1 and CDR2: SGHNT, YYREEE (reference sequence). CDR3 in DNA: TGTGCCAGCAGCAGAGAGCGCGGTTCCTACAATGAGCAGTTCTTC. Translated: CASSRERGSYNEQFF.

The chain links TRBV6-1 to TRBJ2-7; 10 bases fit TRBD2. The CDR3 covers 16 residues. Germline-derived CDR1 and CDR2 are MNHNS and SASEGT. The V segment lost 8 bases and the J segment 2 bases; nucleotides outside the gene matches: 12. The CDR3 DNA reads as TGTGCCAGCTCACCACCCGGGACTAGCGCGACCTACGAGCAGTACTTC. Amino acids: CASSPPGTSATYEQYF.

This clone was detected many times. The chain has TRBV4-1 and TRBJ2-7; TRBD1 agrees at 9 bases. V shed 0 bases and J 2 bases; nucleotides not matched to a gene: 2. This CDR3 region has 15 residues. Germline CDR1 MGHRA, CDR2 YSYEKL. CDR3 protein: CASSQEGQGTYEQYF. CDR3 sequence (DNA): TGCGCCAGCAGCCAAGAGGGACAGGGTACCTACGAGCAGTACTTC.

This clone was seen a handful of times. V and J are TRBV9 and TRBJ2-1; no clear D. The length of the CDR3 is 14 residues. Germline lookup yields CDR1 SGDLS and CDR2 YYNGEE. V lost 2 bases and J 8 bases, leaving 14 bases between the germline ends. The CDR3 nucleotides are TGTGCCAGCAGCGTCGGTTCCATGCCTTATGAGCAGTTCTTC. Its translation is CASSVGSMPYEQFF.

The V gene is TRBV6-2 or TRBV6-3, the J gene TRBJ2-3, with 7 bases identical to TRBD2. V was clipped by 5 bases and J by 1 base; unmatched bases: 6. This CDR3 is 15 amino acids long. The V gene's germline CDR1 is MNHEY and CDR2 SVGEGT. The chain's CDR3 is CASSPLGGGTDTQYF. The DNA of the CDR3 is TGTGCCAGCAGTCCCCTGGGGGGGGGCACAGATACGCAGTATTTT.

In its sample, this clone was seen a few times. The rearrangement uses TRBV9 and TRBJ1-3, with TRBD1 matching 8 bases. The germline V gene has CDR1 SGDLS and CDR2 YYNGEE. The CDR3 is 15 residues long. V dropped 7 bases and J dropped 2; count of bases not matched to a gene: 8. CDR3 in amino acids: CASANRGSPGNTIYF. The CDR3 DNA reads as TGTGCCAGCGCAAACAGGGGGAGTCCTGGAAACACCATATATTTT.

This clone was detected ten times or more. No conserved phenylalanine or tryptophan ends this CDR3, so it is likely a read error. The sample carries other DNA sequences with the same CDR3. The CDR3 region is CASSLQGAEGYTL. CDR3 bases: TGTGCCAGCAGTCTACAGGGGGCAGAAGGCTACACCCTC. The genes are TRBV6-2 or TRBV6-3 and TRBJ1-2; 9 bases line up with TRBD1. Looked up from germline, CDR1 is MNHEY and CDR2 is SVGEGT. V dropped 5 bases and J dropped 8; count of bases not matched to a gene: 6. This CDR3 has 13 residues.

This clone showed up just a few times. The chain carries TRBV6-1 and TRBJ1-2; D not resolved. This CDR3 comprises 15 residues. Trimming shortened V by 4 bases and J by 4 bases, and 16 bases separated the two germline ends. The germline V gene has CDR1 MNHNS and CDR2 SASEGT. The CDR3 sequence is CASSARTWLGYGYTF. The CDR3 DNA follows: TGTGCCAGCAGTGCCCGTACTTGGTTAGGCTATGGCTACACCTTC.

This clone was observed many times. The chain joins TRBV28 to TRBJ1-6; D is undetermined. The germline V gene encodes CDR1 MDHEN and CDR2 SYDVKM. CDR3 length: 15 residues. V was trimmed by 2 bases and J by 13 bases, leaving 18 bases between them. The chain's CDR3 is CASSLVSGTGIPLHF. The DNA for the CDR3 is TGTGCCAGCAGTTTAGTGAGTGGAACCGGGATCCCCCTCCACTTT.

The table lists this clone with many counts. The CDR3 is CASSFPGFSSGANVLTF. DNA for the CDR3: TGTGCCAGCAGCTTTCCGGGCTTCTCTTCTGGGGCCAACGTCCTGACTTTC. V and J are TRBV11-1 and TRBJ2-6; D remains unclear. Germline lookup yields CDR1 SGHAT and CDR2 FQDESV (reference sequence). The V end was cut by 3 bases, the J end by 1 base, with 13 bases between. There are 17 residues in the CDR3.

Ten or more counts support this clone. The CDR3 reads CASSRTRGTGELFF. The CDR3 coding sequence is TGTGCCAGCAGCCGGACTAGGGGGACCGGGGAGCTGTTTTTT. V usage is TRBV7-2 and J usage is TRBJ2-2; D is perhaps TRBD2 (7 bases). CDR3 length equals 14 residues. The germline gives CDR1 SGHTA, CDR2 FQGNSA. V was cut by 5 bases and J by 5 bases, with 12 bases left in between.

This clone was detected a few times. The V and J genes are TRBV12-3 or TRBV12-4 and TRBJ2-7; 7 bases map to TRBD2. This CDR3 region has 15 residues. Losses at the gene ends were 7 bases for V and 2 bases for J; bases not matched to a gene: 11. CDR3: CASTRGGAKTYEQYF. The CDR3 DNA follows: TGTGCCAGCACCCGGGGAGGGGCGAAAACCTACGAGCAGTACTTC.

This clone was counted many times. The rearrangement uses TRBV9 and TRBJ1-1; TRBD1 agrees at 12 bases. The CDR3 contains 17 residues. Germline V CDR1 and CDR2: SGDLS, YYNGEE. The junction had 7 bases not matched to a gene; V was cut back by 4 bases and J by 0 bases. CDR3 DNA sequence: TGTGCCAGCAGCCCCCGGGACAGGGGGCATTTGAACACTGAAGCTTTCTTT. Translated: CASSPRDRGHLNTEAFF.

V is TRBV27 and J is TRBJ2-2; tentative D call: TRBD1 (6 bases). V lost 4 bases and J 11 bases, leaving 20 bases between the germline ends. The CDR3 consists of 15 residues. Per the germline V gene, CDR1 is MNHEY and CDR2 is SMNVEV (reference sequence). This CDR3 is CASSYNRVNTVELFF. The CDR3 nucleotides read TGTGCCAGCAGTTACAACAGGGTGAACACCGTTGAGCTGTTTTTT.

This clone was seen ten or more times. The CDR3 nucleotides are TGTGCCAGCAGGGGGGTTTCCTACGAGCAGTACTTC. As protein: CASRGVSYEQYF. The rearrangement links TRBV12-3 or TRBV12-4 to TRBJ2-7, with D perhaps TRBD1 or TRBD2 (5 bases each). This CDR3 is built from 12 residues. V lost 6 bases, J lost 1 base, and 7 bases lay in between.

The sample holds many counts of this clone. The chain carries TRBV6-4 and TRBJ1-2, with D possibly matching TRBD1 (6 bases). This CDR3 comprises 15 residues. The V end lost 3 bases, the J end lost 4 bases, and 15 bases lay between the germline ends. Germline CDR1 and CDR2: MRHNA and SNTAGT. CDR3 region: CASSESPGTSYGYTF. The CDR3 DNA reads TGTGCCAGCAGTGAGTCCCCCGGGACAAGCTATGGCTACACCTTC.

This clone has at least ten counts. The V call is TRBV6-5, the J call TRBJ1-5; D gene ambiguous. CDR3 length: 15 amino acids. Trimming took 0 bases from V and 0 from J, leaving 6 bases between them. The germline gives CDR1 MNHEY, CDR2 SVGAGI. In DNA, the CDR3 is TGTGCCAGCAGTTACTCAAGGTATAGCAATCAGCCCCAGCATTTT. Its translation is CASSYSRYSNQPQHF.

This clone appeared many times. The J gene is TRBJ1-1, the V gene TRBV2; D gene uncertain. The CDR3 has 12 residues. Trimming cost V 6 bases and J 6 bases, with 11 bases left between them. The germline V gene encodes CDR1 SNHLY and CDR2 FYNNEI. Here the CDR3 DNA reads TGTGCCAGCAGCTCAGGTAGTTCTGAAGCTTTCTTT. Protein product: CASSSGSSEAFF.

About this clone itself: The junction departs from germline at one end; a sequencing error may be responsible. This sequence joins TRBV4-2 and TRBJ1-6; unclear D gene. The germline V gene encodes CDR1 LGHNA and CDR2 YNFKEQ. The CDR3 loop spans 16 amino acids. The CDR3 DNA follows: TGTGCCAGCAGCCCCCGTGCGATGGCGGGGAATTCACCCCTCCACTTC. Amino acid sequence: CASSPRAMAGNSPLHF.

Many counts were recorded for this clone. The J gene is TRBJ1-1, the V gene TRBV6-1; 7 bases are shared with TRBD1. The J segment lost 2 bases and the V segment lost 4 bases, leaving 7 bases of the junction unmatched. Germline CDR1 is MNHNS and CDR2 is SASEGT. This CDR3 is 15 amino acids long. CDR3 residues: CASSAQGGVNTEAFF. The CDR3 region has the DNA TGTGCCAGCAGTGCCCAGGGGGGGGTTAACACTGAAGCTTTCTTT.